This section outlines one TCR beta chain sequence together with its context. The record originates from a study of T cell changes during pregnancy in multiple sclerosis. Libraries were prepared by immunoSEQ multiplex PCR; TCRdb keeps only in-frame clonotypes and omits some of them. Of approximately 97,000 clones detected, about nine tenths appear once; the ten largest clones hold approximately 0.76%. The germline V gene has CDR1 MNHNY and CDR2 SVGAGI (reference sequence). The ends were cut back, 4 bases at V and 5 bases at J, with 12 bases in the middle. The CDR3 sequence is 15 residues long. V and J are TRBV6-6 and TRBJ1-6; perhaps TRBD1 as D (6 bases). The TCR was taken from a female donor in good health, enrolled as a control in a pregnancy study. The specimen was peripheral blood, collected in the second trimester of pregnancy. CDR3 residues: CASSLTGHNNSPLHF. The CDR3 region has the DNA TGTGCCAGCAGTTTGACGGGACACAATAATTCACCCCTCCACTTT.